A single sample is the source of the 15 T cell receptor beta chains below, sequenced in a study of shared clonotypes between healthy human individuals. Clones were sequenced by immunoSEQ multiplex PCR, and TCRdb holds only the in-frame ones, with some missing. The sample holds some 1 million clones, about 77% seen once. Sequences were obtained from memory CD4+ T cells sorted from blood. Subset here: CD45RA-negative fraction. Receptor source: a young man in good health.

CDR3 loop: CASSVESQPQHF. In DNA form, the CDR3 reads TGTGCCAGCAGCGTAGAGAGTCAGCCCCAGCATTTT. The V gene is TRBV9, the J gene TRBJ1-5; no reliable D call. This CDR3 is 12 amino acids long. Germline V gives CDR1 SGDLS, CDR2 YYNGEE. The ends were cut back, 0 bases at V and 6 bases at J, with 4 bases in the middle. Supplemented by reference TRBV9 and TRBJ1-5, the full variable domain reads DSGVTQTPKHLITATGQRVTLRCSPRSGDLSVYWYQQSLDQGLQFLIQYYNGEERAKGNILERFSAQQFPDLHSELNLSSLELGDSALYFCASSVESQPQHFGDGTRLSIL.

The CDR3 DNA reads as TGTGCCAGCAGCCCCAATGCAGGGTCCAGAGAGACCCAGTACTTC. Translating it yields CASSPNAGSRETQYF. The V call is TRBV5-4, the J call TRBJ2-5, with a tentative D call TRBD1 (5 bases). CDR1 and CDR2 (germline): SGHNT, YYREEE (reference sequence). Trimming shortened V by 4 bases and J by 4 bases, and 17 bases separated the two germline ends. This CDR3 spans 15 amino acids.

A remark on this clone: Other nucleotide sequences from this sample produce the same CDR3. V usage is TRBV7-6 and J usage is TRBJ1-2; possible D gene TRBD1, 5 bases. CDR3 size: 13 residues. V was trimmed by 5 bases and J by 1 base, leaving 8 bases between them. Per germline, CDR1 SGHVS and CDR2 FNYEAQ. As DNA, the CDR3 is TGTGCCAGCAGCCCCCAGGGTAACTATGGCTACACCTTC. Amino acid sequence: CASSPQGNYGYTF.

This chain uses TRBV19 with TRBJ1-4; no clear D gene. The CDR3 extends over 14 amino acids. CDR1 LNHDA and CDR2 SQIVND come from the germline V gene (reference sequence). The ends were cut back, 6 bases at V and 0 bases at J, with 8 bases in the middle. The CDR3 is CASSVTATNEKLFF. The CDR3 DNA sequence: TGTGCCAGTAGCGTGACCGCAACTAATGAAAAACTGTTTTTT.

The genes are TRBV11-2 and TRBJ2-5, with D tentatively TRBD1 (5 bases). Trimming removed 5 bases at V and 9 bases at J, with 16 bases between. Germline assignment: CDR1 SGHAT and CDR2 FQNNGV. The CDR3 loop spans 13 amino acids. The CDR3 loop reads CASSTTSRGAQYF. The DNA for the CDR3 is TGTGCCAGCAGCACAACCTCAAGGGGTGCCCAGTACTTC.

The V and J genes are TRBV9 and TRBJ2-7; possibly TRBD1 for D (5 bases). This CDR3 has 15 residues. Trimming left V 1 base short and J 3 bases short, with 14 bases between. Germline lookup yields CDR1 SGDLS and CDR2 YYNGEE. The chain's CDR3 is CASSVFREGFYEQYF. The CDR3 nucleotides are TGTGCCAGCAGCGTATTCAGGGAAGGCTTCTACGAGCAGTACTTC.

This clone turned up a few times. The chain's CDR3 is CASSSRTGWDEQYF. In DNA form, the CDR3 reads TGCGCCAGCAGCTCTCGGACCGGTTGGGACGAGCAGTACTTC. The V call is TRBV5-1, the J call TRBJ2-7; D is uncertain. In germline, CDR1 is SGHRS, CDR2 YFSETQ. The CDR3 contains 14 residues. Trimming took 3 bases from V and 5 from J, leaving 15 bases between them.

Regarding this clone: Other DNA sequences in this specimen translate into the identical CDR3. The rearrangement uses TRBV19 and TRBJ2-7, with D possibly TRBD1 on 6 matching bases. In germline, CDR1 is LNHDA, CDR2 SQIVND (reference sequence). The CDR3 is 13 residues long. Trimming left V 6 bases short and J 3 bases short, with 12 bases between. The CDR3 spells CASSQVGGYEQYF. The CDR3 DNA reads as TGTGCCAGTAGCCAAGTAGGGGGCTACGAGCAGTACTTC.

This clone appeared once. The V and J genes are TRBV6-5 and TRBJ2-3; 13 nucleotides line up with TRBD2. Germline CDR1 MNHEY, CDR2 SVGAGI. V was clipped by 5 bases and J by 14 bases; unmatched bases: 10. The CDR3 covers 14 residues. CDR3 residues: CASSPFGTSGTPYF. CDR3 DNA: TGTGCCAGCAGTCCCTTCGGGACTAGCGGGACACCGTATTTT.

The chain links TRBV19 to TRBJ2-3; D is possibly TRBD2 (6 bases). The CDR3 has 15 amino acids. V was clipped by 3 bases and J by 3 bases, with 13 bases between them. Germline V CDR1 and CDR2: LNHDA, SQIVND (reference sequence). This chain's CDR3 is CASSMLAEPTDTQYF. The CDR3 bases are TGTGCCAGTAGTATGTTAGCGGAACCGACAGATACGCAGTATTTT.

This sequence joins TRBV19 and TRBJ2-3; no firm D call. This CDR3 is built from 14 residues. V was shortened by 3 bases and J by 0 bases, with 7 bases between the two germline ends. Germline values: CDR1 LNHDA, CDR2 SQIVND (reference sequence). CDR3 DNA sequence: TGTGCCAGTAGTATGAAATCCAGCACAGATACGCAGTATTTT. Its translation is CASSMKSSTDTQYF.

The J gene is TRBJ1-2, the V gene TRBV2; 10 nucleotides agree with TRBD1. CDR1 SNHLY and CDR2 FYNNEI come from the germline V gene. With V trimmed by 0 bases and J by 8 bases, 6 bases remained unmatched. The CDR3 has 15 amino acids. As DNA, the CDR3 is TGTGCCAGCAGTGAAGCCAGACAGGGGGCGCGAGGCTACACCTTC. Amino acid sequence: CASSEARQGARGYTF.

The chain joins TRBV18 to TRBJ2-7; D unresolved. The CDR3 is made up of 14 amino acids. The V gene lost 0 bases and the J gene lost 0 bases, with 6 bases spanning the gap. Germline values: CDR1 KGHSH, CDR2 LQKENI. Here the CDR3 reads CASSPPFGSYEQYF. The DNA of the CDR3 is TGTGCCAGCTCACCACCCTTTGGCTCCTACGAGCAGTACTTC.

This chain links TRBV9 with TRBJ2-5, with 8 bases lining up with TRBD2. This CDR3 is 16 amino acids long. After removal of 4 bases from V and 2 bases from J, the junction contained 10 bases not matched to a gene. In germline, CDR1 is SGDLS, CDR2 YYNGEE. Written as DNA, the CDR3 is TGTGCCAGCAGCCCTCATAGCGGGGCGGCACAAGAGACCCAGTACTTC. Amino acid sequence: CASSPHSGAAQETQYF. The entire variable domain, with the rest obtained from reference TRBV9 and TRBJ2-5, is as follows: DSGVTQTPKHLITATGQRVTLRCSPRSGDLSVYWYQQSLDQGLQFLIQYYNGEERAKGNILERFSAQQFPDLHSELNLSSLELGDSALYFCASSPHSGAAQETQYFGPGTRLLVL.

The rearrangement joins TRBV5-1 to TRBJ1-2; the D gene is possibly TRBD1 (6 bases). The V and J ends lost 4 bases and 4 bases respectively, with 14 bases between them. Looked up from germline, CDR1 is SGHRS and CDR2 is YFSETQ. The CDR3 is made up of 14 amino acids. The CDR3 spells CASSQGWTVYGYTF. CDR3 nucleotides: TGCGCCAGCAGCCAGGGTTGGACAGTCTATGGCTACACCTTC.